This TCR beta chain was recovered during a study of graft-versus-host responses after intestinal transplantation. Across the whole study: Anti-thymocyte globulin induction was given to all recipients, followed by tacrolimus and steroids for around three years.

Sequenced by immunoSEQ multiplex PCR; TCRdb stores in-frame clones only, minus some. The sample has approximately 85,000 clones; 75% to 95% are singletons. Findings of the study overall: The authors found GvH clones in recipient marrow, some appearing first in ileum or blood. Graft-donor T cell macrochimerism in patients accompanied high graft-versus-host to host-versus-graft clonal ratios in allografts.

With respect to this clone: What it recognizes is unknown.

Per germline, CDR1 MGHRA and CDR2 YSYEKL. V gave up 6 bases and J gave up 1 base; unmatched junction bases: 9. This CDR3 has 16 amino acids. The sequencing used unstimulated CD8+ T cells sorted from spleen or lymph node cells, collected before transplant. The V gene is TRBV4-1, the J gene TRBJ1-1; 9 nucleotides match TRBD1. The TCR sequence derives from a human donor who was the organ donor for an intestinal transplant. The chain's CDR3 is CASSPRTGERNTEAFF. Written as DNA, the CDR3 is TGCGCCAGCAGTCCCCGGACAGGGGAAAGGAACACTGAAGCTTTCTTT.